This is a list of T cell receptor beta chains from one sample in a study of blood T cell repertoires in COVID-19. Libraries were prepared by immunoSEQ multiplex PCR; TCRdb keeps only in-frame clonotypes and omits some of them. This table has fewer than 250,000 clones, around 84% appearing once. The sequenced sample consisted of peripheral blood. The source is a man younger than 45 with active or convalescent COVID-19. Each CDR3 is given with its conserved first and last residue. Fields, in order: J gene, V gene, D gene, clone size, CDR3 protein, CDR3 DNA. D genes are given only for firm matches. Clone size appears in some rows only: once, few, many, or a class for an expanded clone.

TRBJ1-1 | TRBV4-3 | . | . | CASSQVVGTTNTEAFF | TGCGCCAGCAGCCAAGTTGTGGGCACGACGAACACTGAAGCTTTCTTT
TRBJ2-1 | TRBV19 | . | . | CASSVNYNEQFF | TGTGCCAGTAGTGTAAACTACAATGAGCAGTTCTTC
TRBJ2-1 | TRBV5-4 | TRBD2 | . | CASSLAASGHNEQFF | TGTGCCAGCAGCTTGGCGGCTAGCGGACACAATGAGCAGTTCTTC
TRBJ2-7 | TRBV6-2/TRBV6-3 | TRBD1 | . | CASSTATGSYEQYF | TGTGCCAGCAGTACAGCGACAGGGAGCTACGAGCAGTACTTC
TRBJ1-3 | TRBV6-6 | . | . | CASSYSARNSGNTIYF | TGTGCCAGCAGTTACTCGGCGAGGAACTCTGGAAACACCATATATTTT
TRBJ2-1 | TRBV3-1/TRBV3-2 | . | . | CASSYRGCDPFF | TGTGCCAGCAGCTACCGGGGGTGCGATCCGTTCTTC
TRBJ2-3 | TRBV5-1 | . | . | CASSLAWRRTDTQYF | TGCGCCAGCAGCTTGGCCTGGAGACGGACAGATACGCAGTATTTT
TRBJ1-2 | TRBV5-1 | . | . | CASSITEYSYGYTF | TGCGCCAGCAGTATTACAGAGTACAGCTATGGCTACACCTTC
TRBJ1-4 | TRBV7-2 | . | . | CASSPANEKLFF | TGTGCCAGCAGCCCGGCTAATGAAAAACTGTTTTTT
TRBJ1-5 | TRBV6-2/TRBV6-3 | . | . | CASSSRTMAAYSNQPQHF | TGTGCCAGCAGTTCCCGAACCATGGCCGCTTATAGCAATCAGCCCCAGCATTTT
TRBJ2-1 | TRBV19 | . | . | CASSAETGSYNEQFF | TGTGCCAGTAGTGCAGAGACAGGTTCCTACAATGAGCAGTTCTTC
TRBJ2-3 | TRBV3-1/TRBV3-2 | TRBD2 | . | CASSRASTSASTDTQYF | TGTGCCAGCAGCCGAGCCTCGACTAGCGCTAGCACAGATACGCAGTATTTT
TRBJ2-4 | TRBV19 | . | . | CASSSPITGSKNIQYF | TGTGCCAGTAGTTCTCCGATAACGGGTTCCAAAAACATTCAGTACTTC
TRBJ2-2 | TRBV5-4 | TRBD2 | . | CASSLISGSRNTGELFF | TGTGCCAGCAGCTTGATTAGCGGGAGTCGTAACACCGGGGAGCTGTTTTTT
TRBJ2-5 | TRBV6-6 | . | . | CATVGETQYF | TGTGCCACCGTTGGCGAGACCCAGTACTTC
TRBJ2-3 | TRBV5-4 | TRBD2 | . | CASSRSGGTDTQYF | TGTGCCAGCAGCCGTAGCGGGGGCACAGATACGCAGTATTTT
TRBJ2-2 | TRBV9 | . | . | CASSGTRGTGELFF | TGTGCCAGCAGCGGGACCAGGGGTACCGGGGAGCTGTTTTTT
TRBJ2-1 | TRBV6-5 | TRBD1 | . | CASSSRDRVSNEQFF | TGTGCCAGCAGCTCCCGCGACAGGGTCAGCAATGAGCAGTTCTTC
TRBJ2-3 | TRBV7-6 | TRBD1 | . | CASSLGGGADTQYF | TGTGCCAGCAGCTTAGGAGGGGGCGCAGATACGCAGTATTTT
TRBJ2-1 | TRBV15 | TRBD1 | . | CATANRTGAYNEQFF | TGTGCCACCGCTAACCGGACAGGTGCCTACAATGAGCAGTTCTTC
TRBJ2-7 | TRBV6-5 | . | once | CASSPLVGTTYEQYF | TGTGCCAGCAGCCCCCTGGTGGGGACAACCTACGAGCAGTACTTC
TRBJ1-1 | TRBV4-1 | . | . | CASSQEWEVNTEAFF | TGCGCCAGCAGCCAAGAGTGGGAGGTCAACACTGAAGCTTTCTTT
TRBJ2-1 | TRBV24-1 | . | . | CATSVRPGYNEQFF | TGTGCCACCAGTGTTCGCCCGGGCTACAATGAGCAGTTCTTC
TRBJ2-3 | TRBV7-3 | TRBD2 | . | CASSPSGSGTDTQYF | TGTGCCAGCAGCCCCAGCGGGAGCGGTACAGATACGCAGTATTTT
TRBJ2-1 | TRBV12-5 | TRBD2 | . | CASFFSGRIDEQFF | TGTGCTAGTTTTTTTAGCGGGAGAATCGATGAGCAGTTCTTC
TRBJ2-1 | TRBV30 | TRBD2 | . | CAWSPIAGVYNEQFF | TGTGCCTGGTCCCCCATAGCGGGAGTCTACAATGAGCAGTTCTTC
TRBJ2-7 | TRBV3-1/TRBV3-2 | TRBD1 | . | CASSRGTGYEQYF | TGTGCCAGCAGCCGCGGGACAGGCTACGAGCAGTACTTC
TRBJ1-5 | TRBV29-1 | . | . | CSVADRGNQPQHF | TGCAGCGTTGCAGATCGGGGAAATCAGCCCCAGCATTTT
TRBJ1-1 | TRBV28 | . | . | CASREQGNTEAFF | TGTGCCAGCCGTGAACAGGGGAACACTGAAGCTTTCTTT
TRBJ2-3 | TRBV7-3 | TRBD2 | . | CASSASGRGDTQYF | TGTGCCAGCAGCGCCAGCGGGAGAGGGGATACGCAGTATTTT
TRBJ2-7 | TRBV7-9 | . | once | CASSADRPSYEQYF | TGTGCCAGCAGCGCCGACAGGCCCTCCTACGAGCAGTACTTC
TRBJ1-5 | TRBV28 | . | . | CASSPPVGAQHF | TGTGCCAGCAGTCCCCCGGTGGGAGCCCAGCATTTT
TRBJ2-1 | TRBV15 | . | few | CATSKWGGGHNEQFF | TGTGCCACCAGCAAATGGGGGGGCGGTCACAATGAGCAGTTCTTC
TRBJ2-2 | TRBV18 | TRBD2 | . | CASSPPGGLNTGELFF | TGTGCCAGCTCACCCCCGGGGGGGCTGAACACCGGGGAGCTGTTTTTT
TRBJ2-5 | TRBV24-1 | . | . | CATSARGRETQYF | TGTGCCACCAGTGCCCGAGGAAGAGAGACCCAGTACTTC
TRBJ2-5 | TRBV7-8 | . | few | CASSQGLRQETQYF | TGTGCCAGCAGCCAGGGACTCCGACAAGAGACCCAGTACTTC
TRBJ1-5 | TRBV27 | . | . | CASSFRQVNQPQHF | TGTGCCAGCAGTTTTCGACAGGTTAATCAGCCCCAGCATTTT
TRBJ1-6 | TRBV7-2 | . | . | CASSLVQGLGSPLHF | TGTGCCAGCAGCTTAGTGCAGGGGTTGGGTTCACCCCTCCACTTT
TRBJ2-1 | TRBV19 | . | . | CASSIADYNEQFF | TGTGCCAGTAGTATAGCAGACTACAATGAGCAGTTCTTC
TRBJ1-1 | TRBV6-2/TRBV6-3 | . | . | CASSDNKNTEAFF | TGTGCCAGCAGCGACAATAAGAACACTGAAGCTTTCTTT